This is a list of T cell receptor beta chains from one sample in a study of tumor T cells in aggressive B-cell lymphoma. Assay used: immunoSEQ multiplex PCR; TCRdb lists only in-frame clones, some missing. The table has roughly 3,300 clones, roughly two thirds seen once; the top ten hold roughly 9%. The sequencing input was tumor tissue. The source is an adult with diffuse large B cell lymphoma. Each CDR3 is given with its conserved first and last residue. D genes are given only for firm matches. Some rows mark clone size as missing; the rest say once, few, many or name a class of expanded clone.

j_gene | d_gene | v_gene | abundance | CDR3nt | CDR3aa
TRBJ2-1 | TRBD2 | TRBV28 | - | TGTGCCAGCAGTGGACTAGTCAATGAGCAGTTCTTC | CASSGLVNEQFF
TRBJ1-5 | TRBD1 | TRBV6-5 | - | TGTGCCAGCAGCCGGACAGGGGATAGGAATCAGCCCCAGCATTTT | CASSRTGDRNQPQHF
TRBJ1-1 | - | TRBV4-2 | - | TGTGCCAGCAGCCAAGATTGGGCAGGGTCCACTGAAGCTTTCTTT | CASSQDWAGSTEAFF
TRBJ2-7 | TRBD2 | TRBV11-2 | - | TGTGCCAGCAGCTTAGGTCCCGGGAGGGCATGGAAAGGGGACGAGCAGTACTTC | CASSLGPGRAWKGDEQYF
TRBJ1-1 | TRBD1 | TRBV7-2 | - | TGTGCCAGCACCATTCAGACAGGGAGCACTGAAGCTTTCTTT | CASTIQTGSTEAFF
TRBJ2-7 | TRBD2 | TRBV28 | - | TGTGCCAGCAGCTCAAGCGGGAGGGGTTCCTACGAGCAGTACTTC | CASSSSGRGSYEQYF
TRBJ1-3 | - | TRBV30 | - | TGTGCCTGGAGTCCAACAAGAGGGTTCCTTGGAAACACCATATATTTT | CAWSPTRGFLGNTIYF
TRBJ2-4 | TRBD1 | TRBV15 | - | TGTGCCACCAGCAGGCCCGGGACAGCGATAGCCAAAAACATTCAGTACTTC | CATSRPGTAIAKNIQYF
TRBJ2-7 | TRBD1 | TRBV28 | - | TGTGCCAGCAGTTTATCGGACAGGGTTAGCGACGAGCAGTACTTC | CASSLSDRVSDEQYF
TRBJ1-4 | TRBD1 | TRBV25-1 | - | TGTGCCAGCAGCTTACAGGGGGGTAATGAAAAACTGTTTTTT | CASSLQGGNEKLFF
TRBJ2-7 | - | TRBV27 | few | TGTGCCAGCAGTTTATCGCCACAGGGCATCCACGAGCAGTACTTC | CASSLSPQGIHEQYF
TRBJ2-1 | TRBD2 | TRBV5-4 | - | TGTGCCAGCAGCTTGGGCGGTACTAGCGGGAGGGGTTACAATGAGCAGTTCTTC | CASSLGGTSGRGYNEQFF
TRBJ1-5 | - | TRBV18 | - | TGTGCCAGCTCACCAGGTCCACCGGTTAGCAATCAGCCCCAGCATTTT | CASSPGPPVSNQPQHF
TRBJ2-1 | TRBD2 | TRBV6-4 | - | TGTGCCAGCAGACGCACTAACGGGAGGGCCGGTGAGCAGTTCTTC | CASRRTNGRAGEQFF
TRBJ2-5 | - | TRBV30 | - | TGTGCCTGGAGTAAACCGCGGCAAGAGACCCAGTACTTC | CAWSKPRQETQYF
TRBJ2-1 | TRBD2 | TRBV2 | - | TGTGCCAGCAGTGAGCTAGCGGGAGCATCCGAGCAGTTCTTC | CASSELAGASEQFF
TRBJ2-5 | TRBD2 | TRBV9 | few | TGTGCCAGCAGCGCGGGAGGGGCGGGAGGGCCTGTGACCCAGTACTTC | CASSAGGAGGPVTQYF
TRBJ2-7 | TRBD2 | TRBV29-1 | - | TGCAGCGTTGTTGGTAGCGGGACTCGCGAGCAGTACTTC | CSVVGSGTREQYF
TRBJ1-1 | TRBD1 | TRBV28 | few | TGTGCCAGCAAACAGGGGTGGAACACTGAAGCTTTCTTT | CASKQGWNTEAFF
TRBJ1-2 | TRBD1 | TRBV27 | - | TGTGCCAGCAGTTTCCGGGACAGGGTGGGCTACACCTTC | CASSFRDRVGYTF
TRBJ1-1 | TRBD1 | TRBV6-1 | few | TGTGCCAGCAGAGAGGGGACAGGGAACACTGAAGCTTTCTTT | CASREGTGNTEAFF
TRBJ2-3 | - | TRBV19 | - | TGTGCCACTAGTGGGGACTCAGATACGCAGTATTTT | CATSGDSDTQYF
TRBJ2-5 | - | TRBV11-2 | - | TGTGCCAGCAGCTTGGGACTTTTTCAAGAGACCCAGTACTTC | CASSLGLFQETQYF
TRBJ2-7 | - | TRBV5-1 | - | TGCGCCAGCAGAGTCGGGAGTGGCCGTAACGAGCAGTACTTC | CASRVGSGRNEQYF
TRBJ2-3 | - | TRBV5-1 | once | TGCGCCAGCAGCTTGGGGGGAGCGACAGATACGCAGTATTTT | CASSLGGATDTQYF
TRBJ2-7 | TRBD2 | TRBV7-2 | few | TGTGCCAGCAGCCCACGGGGAGGGGCCTACGAGCAGTACTTC | CASSPRGGAYEQYF
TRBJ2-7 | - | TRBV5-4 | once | TGTGCCAGCAGCTTTCAGGGCTCCGCCCTCTACGAGCAGTACTTC | CASSFQGSALYEQYF
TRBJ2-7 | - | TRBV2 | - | TGTGCCAGCAGTCCGGACACCGTCTACTACGAGCAGTACTTC | CASSPDTVYYEQYF
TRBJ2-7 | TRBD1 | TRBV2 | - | TGTGCCAGCAGCTCGGACAGGCTCTTAGGAGAGCAGTACTTC | CASSSDRLLGEQYF
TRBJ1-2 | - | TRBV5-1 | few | TGCGCCAGCAGACAGGGTTTTGTCTACACCTTC | CASRQGFVYTF
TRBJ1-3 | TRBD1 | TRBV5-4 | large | TGTGCCAGCAGCTTTGGACAGGGGGTTAACACCATATATTTT | CASSFGQGVNTIYF
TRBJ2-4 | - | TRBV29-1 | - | TGCAGCGTTTCCCGGGGAGATAGTGCCAAAAACATTCAGTACTTC | CSVSRGDSAKNIQYF
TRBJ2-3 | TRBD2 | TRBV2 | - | TGTGCCAGCAGCCCCGCGGGCGGGAGGCTGGGGACTAGCACAGATACGCAGTATTTT | CASSPAGGRLGTSTDTQYF
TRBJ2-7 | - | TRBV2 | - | TGTGCCAGCACCACAGATTCCCCCCACTACGAGCAGTACTTC | CASTTDSPHYEQYF
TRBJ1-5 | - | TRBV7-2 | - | TGTGCCAGCAGCTCAGGCCCGAGTTTTCAGCCCCAGCATTTT | CASSSGPSFQPQHF
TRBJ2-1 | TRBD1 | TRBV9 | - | TGTGCCAGCAGCGGAACAGGGGTAAGCGAGCAGTTCTTC | CASSGTGVSEQFF
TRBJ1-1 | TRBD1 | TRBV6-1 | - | TGTGCCAGCAGTCAAGGGACAGGGTGGTGGAACACTGAAGCTTTCTTT | CASSQGTGWWNTEAFF
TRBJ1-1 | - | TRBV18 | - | TGTGCCAGCTCACCAAGGCAGGAGAACACTGAAGCTTTCTTT | CASSPRQENTEAFF
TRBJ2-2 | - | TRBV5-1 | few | TGCGCCAGCAGCCTACAGACCACGAACACCGGGGAGCTGTTTTTT | CASSLQTTNTGELFF
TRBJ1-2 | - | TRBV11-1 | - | TGTGCCAGCAGACACAGGGATAACTATGGCTACACCTTC | CASRHRDNYGYTF
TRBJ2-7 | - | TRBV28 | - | TGTGCCAGCACTTCCCGCGGAGTGTATGAGCAGTACTTC | CASTSRGVYEQYF
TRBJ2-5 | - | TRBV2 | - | TGTGCCAGCAGTGAATCCATCCAGTACTTC | CASSESIQYF
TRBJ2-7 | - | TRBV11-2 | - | TGTGCCAGCACCCTACAGGGAAACTCCTACGAGCAGTATTTC | CASTLQGNSYEQYF
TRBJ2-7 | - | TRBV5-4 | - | TGTGCCAGCAGCTTTCAGGGCTCCGCCCTCTACGAGCAGTACTTC | CASSFQGSALYEQYF
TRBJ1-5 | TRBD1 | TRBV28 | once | TGTGCCAGCAGTTTACCGGGACAGGGATCGGATACGCAGCATTTT | CASSLPGQGSDTQHF
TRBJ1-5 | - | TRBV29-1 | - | TGCAGCGTCGGCGACAGTAGCAATCAGCCCCAGCATTTT | CSVGDSSNQPQHF
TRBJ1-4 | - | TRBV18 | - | TGTGCCAGCTCACGCGGAACTGCAATTAATGAAAAACTGTTTTTT | CASSRGTAINEKLFF
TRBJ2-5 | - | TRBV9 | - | TGTGCCAGCAGCGTAGATAGCGGTGATGGAGAGCAGTACTTC | CASSVDSGDGEQYF
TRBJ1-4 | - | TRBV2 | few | TGTGCCAGCAGACCCCCGGGACGGGGAGGGGAAAAACTGTTTTTT | CASRPPGRGGEKLFF
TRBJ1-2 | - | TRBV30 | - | TGTGCCTGGAAGACAGGCACTAACTATGGCTACACCTTC | CAWKTGTNYGYTF
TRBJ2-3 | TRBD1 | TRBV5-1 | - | TGCGCCAGCAGCGAGACAGGGGGCAGTTTAGATACGCAGTATTTT | CASSETGGSLDTQYF